Following are 2 T cell receptor beta chains from one sample sequenced in a study of cytomegalovirus exposure and HLA in healthy donors. Primers: 60 Vbeta forward and 13 Jbeta reverse. Generated by immunoSEQ multiplex PCR, the TCRdb table keeps only in-frame clones and is missing some. The data show roughly 120,000 clones, with around 85% seen just once and roughly 6.2% held by the top ten. The sequenced material came from PBMCs. These receptors all stem from a man in his thirties or forties in good health and CMV-seropositive.

This clone appeared once. The rearrangement links TRBV7-6 to TRBJ2-3; no clear D gene. Per the germline V gene, CDR1 is SGHVS and CDR2 is FNYEAQ. Trimming removed 3 bases at V and 2 bases at J, with 6 bases between. The CDR3 loop spans 13 amino acids. The CDR3 nucleotides read TGTGCCAGCAGCTTGGCAAACACAGATACGCAGTATTTT. Translation: CASSLANTDTQYF.

This chain links TRBV19 with TRBJ1-5; D is possibly TRBD1 (6 bases). The CDR3 covers 15 residues. In germline, CDR1 is LNHDA, CDR2 SQIVND (reference sequence). Trimming took 6 bases from V and 2 from J, leaving 14 bases between them. The CDR3 is CASSPQGNGNQPQHF. The CDR3 DNA reads TGTGCCAGTAGCCCCCAGGGGAATGGCAATCAGCCCCAGCATTTT.